One and the same sample provided the 12 T cell receptor beta chains below, sequenced in a study of patients and donors after allogeneic stem cell transplantation. Via MiXCR, TCRdb re-called the RT-PCR reads, giving one row per CDR3 protein. This repertoire shows 87,000 or so distinct CDR3 sequences, approximately 5% found once; its top ten account for 2.6%. The sequenced material came from blood, either unsorted or a sorted T cell fraction (not recorded which). These receptors originate from a human donor who was either an allogeneic HSCT recipient or a stem cell or donor lymphocyte infusion donor (not recorded which). It is not recorded whose cells these are; they may come from a transplant donor.

This clonotype was found many times. The chain recombines TRBV19 with TRBJ1-1, with D unclear. The CDR3 runs to 14 residues. Trimming took off 1 base at V and 0 bases at J, with 6 bases between the two ends. Germline loops: CDR1 LNHDA, CDR2 SQIVND (reference sequence). CDR3 nucleotides: TGTGCCAGTAGTATAGCATTCCTGAACACTGAAGCTTTCTTT. This translates into CASSIAFLNTEAFF.

This clonotype was detected ten times or more. V usage is TRBV7-2 and J usage is TRBJ2-3; no firm D call. In germline, CDR1 is SGHTA, CDR2 FQGNSA. V was shortened by 1 base and J by 1 base, with 15 bases between the two germline ends. CDR3 size: 17 residues. The CDR3 DNA sequence: TGTGCCAGCAGCTTAGTACCCCTTACGGGTGGCACAGATACGCAGTATTTT. Residues: CASSLVPLTGGTDTQYF.

This clonotype was observed at least ten times. The chain combines TRBV20-1 with TRBJ2-1; TRBD1 is a possible D gene (5 bases). The V gene lost 6 bases and the J gene lost 2 bases, with 8 bases spanning the gap. CDR3 length: 12 amino acids. Germline CDR1 DFQATT, CDR2 SNEGSKA (reference sequence). Written as DNA, the CDR3 is TGCAGTGCCAAGGGGACCTACAATGAGCAGTTCTTC. Translation gives CSAKGTYNEQFF.

This clonotype has ten or more counts. This chain joins TRBV6-1 and TRBJ1-3, with D possibly TRBD1 on 6 matching bases. The germline CDR1 and CDR2 sequences are MNHNS and SASEGT. V was trimmed by 9 bases and J by 8 bases, leaving 14 bases between them. The CDR3 is 12 residues long. CDR3 in DNA: TGTGCCAGTCAGACAGGAGAGGACACCATATATTTT. Its translation is CASQTGEDTIYF.

The table lists this clonotype with a few counts. V and J are TRBV7-2 and TRBJ2-5, with D possibly called TRBD1 or TRBD2 (5 bases each). Germline V gene sequence: CDR1 SGHTA, CDR2 FQGNSA. V was shortened by 5 bases and J by 1 base, with 8 bases between the two germline ends. CDR3 length equals 13 residues. CDR3: CASSRGTQETQYF. The CDR3 DNA reads TGTGCCAGCAGCCGTGGGACCCAAGAGACCCAGTACTTC.

This clonotype was found a few times. The chain uses TRBV18 and TRBJ2-5; no clear D. CDR3 length: 13 residues. Germline lookup yields CDR1 KGHSH and CDR2 LQKENI. V lost 2 bases and J lost 3, with 7 bases in between. Here the CDR3 DNA reads TGTGCCAGCTCACCAAACACGAAAGAGACCCAGTACTTC. Protein: CASSPNTKETQYF.

Ten or more counts support this clonotype. The rearrangement uses TRBV2 and TRBJ1-2; D is unresolved. The CDR3 contains 12 residues. Between the trimmed V and J ends, which lost 6 bases and 8 bases, there was a span of 13 bases. Germline-derived CDR1 and CDR2 are SNHLY and FYNNEI. CDR3 bases: TGTGCCAGCAGCCCGCCGACACGGGGCTACACCTTC. Protein product: CASSPPTRGYTF.

This clonotype was found many times. V usage is TRBV10-3 and J usage is TRBJ2-5, with 9 positions matching TRBD1. There are 17 residues in the CDR3. Germline trimming cut 6 bases from V and 3 bases from J; bases unmatched to any gene: 14. From germline, CDR1 is ENHRY and CDR2 SYGVKD. CDR3 nucleotide sequence: TGTGCCATCAGCGGGGGGACAGGGCTCTTGGACGAAGAGACCCAGTACTTC. This sequence encodes CAISGGTGLLDEETQYF.

This clonotype was detected ten times or more. The rearrangement uses TRBV3-1 and TRBJ1-1; no reliable D call. The CDR3 is 14 residues long. CDR1 and CDR2 (germline): LGHDT, YNNKEL (reference sequence). V was clipped by 3 bases and J by 4 bases, with 12 bases between them. The CDR3 DNA reads TGTGCCAGCAGCCACCTATCGGGGATCACTGAAGCTTTCTTT. Its translation: CASSHLSGITEAFF.

This clonotype was picked up many times. V gene TRBV2 combines with J gene TRBJ2-7; 7 bases fit TRBD2. V dropped 5 bases and J dropped 3; count of bases not matched to a gene: 1. CDR1 is SNHLY and CDR2 is FYNNEI in the germline V gene. CDR3 length equals 12 residues. The CDR3 here is CASSWTSYEQYF. CDR3 sequence (DNA): TGTGCCAGCAGTTGGACTAGCTACGAGCAGTACTTC.

The rearrangement uses TRBV12-3 or TRBV12-4 and TRBJ1-4; 8 positions match TRBD1. The junction had 9 bases not matched to a gene; V was cut back by 5 bases and J by 7 bases. CDR3 length: 15 amino acids. In DNA, the CDR3 is TGTGCCAGCAGTCTCACCTCAGGGGGCGTTGAAAAACTGTTTTTT. Translation gives CASSLTSGGVEKLFF.

This chain uses TRBV29-1 with TRBJ2-1, with TRBD1 matching over 7 bases. CDR1 is SQVTM and CDR2 is ANQGSEA in the germline V gene. The CDR3 has 13 amino acids. As DNA, the CDR3 is TGCAAGACCGCGCTGCAGGGGGACAATGAGCAGTTCTTC. It codes for CKTALQGDNEQFF.